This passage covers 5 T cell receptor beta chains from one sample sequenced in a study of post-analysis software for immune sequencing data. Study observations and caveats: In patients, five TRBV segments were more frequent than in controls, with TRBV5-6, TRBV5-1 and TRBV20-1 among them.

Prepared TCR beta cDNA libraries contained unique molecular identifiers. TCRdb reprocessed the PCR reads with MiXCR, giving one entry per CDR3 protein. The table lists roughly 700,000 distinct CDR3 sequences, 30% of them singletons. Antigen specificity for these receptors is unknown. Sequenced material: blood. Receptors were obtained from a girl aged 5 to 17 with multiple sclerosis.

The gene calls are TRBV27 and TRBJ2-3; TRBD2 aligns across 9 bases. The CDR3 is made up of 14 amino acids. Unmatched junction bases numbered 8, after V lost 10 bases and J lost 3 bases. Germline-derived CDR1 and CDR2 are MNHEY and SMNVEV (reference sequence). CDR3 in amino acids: CATKNSGSTDTQYF. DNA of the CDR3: TGTGCCACGAAAAATAGCGGGAGTACAGATACGCAGTATTTT.

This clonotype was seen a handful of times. The CDR3 DNA sequence: TGCAGTGCTCCACTAGGGGCCTTGGAGACCCAGTACTTC. Translation gives CSAPLGALETQYF. This chain connects TRBV20-1 to TRBJ2-7; D tentatively reads TRBD1 or TRBD2 (5 bases each). The DNA end favors TRBJ2-5, so the J call may be wrong. Germline V gene lookup returns CDR1 DFQATT and CDR2 SNEGSKA (reference sequence). CDR3 length: 13 amino acids.

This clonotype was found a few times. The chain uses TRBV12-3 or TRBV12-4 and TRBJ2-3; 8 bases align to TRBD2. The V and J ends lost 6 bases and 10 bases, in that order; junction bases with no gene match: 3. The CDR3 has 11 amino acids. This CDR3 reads CASSARGAQYF. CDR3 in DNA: TGTGCCAGCAGCGCGCGGGGGGCGCAGTATTTT.

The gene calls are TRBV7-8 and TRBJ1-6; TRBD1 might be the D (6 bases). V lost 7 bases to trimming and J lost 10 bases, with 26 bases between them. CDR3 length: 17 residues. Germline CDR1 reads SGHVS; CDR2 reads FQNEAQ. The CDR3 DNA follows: TGTGCCAGCACCCCGAGTGGGACACCTTATCTCCAATCACCCCTCCACTTT. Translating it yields CASTPSGTPYLQSPLHF.

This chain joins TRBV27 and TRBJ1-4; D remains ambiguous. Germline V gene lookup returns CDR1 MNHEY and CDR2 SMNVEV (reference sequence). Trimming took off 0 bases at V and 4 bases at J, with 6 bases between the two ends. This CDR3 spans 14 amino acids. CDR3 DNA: TGTGCCAGCAGTTTATCGTGGCTTAATGAAAAACTGTTTTTT. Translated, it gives CASSLSWLNEKLFF. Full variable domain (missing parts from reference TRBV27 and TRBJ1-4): EAQVTQNPRYLITVTGKKLTVTCSQNMNHEYMSWYRQDPGLGLRQIYYSMNVEVTDKGDVPEGYKVSRKEKRNFPLILESPSPNQTSLYFCASSLSWLNEKLFFGSGTQLSVL.